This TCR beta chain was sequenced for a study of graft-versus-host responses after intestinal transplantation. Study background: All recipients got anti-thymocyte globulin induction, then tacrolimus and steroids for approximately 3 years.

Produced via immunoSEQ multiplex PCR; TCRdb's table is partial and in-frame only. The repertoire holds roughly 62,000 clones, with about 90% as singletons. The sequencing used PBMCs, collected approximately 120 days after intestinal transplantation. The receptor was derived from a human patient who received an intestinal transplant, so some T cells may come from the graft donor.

In DNA form, the CDR3 reads TGTGCCAGCAGCTTAATGGCTGGCAGGACCTACGAGCAGTACTTC. As protein: CASSLMAGRTYEQYF. V is TRBV7-3 and J is TRBJ2-7; D unresolved. Trimming removed 1 base from V and 2 bases from J, with 12 bases in between. Germline V gene data show CDR1 as SGHTA and CDR2 as FQGTGA. This CDR3 has 15 residues.